These 28 T cell receptor beta chains originate from one sample sequenced in a study of blood T cell repertoires in COVID-19. Assay used: immunoSEQ multiplex PCR; TCRdb lists only in-frame clones, some missing. The sample lists about 180,000 clones, approximately 86% occurring once. The sequenced sample consisted of peripheral blood. All receptors come from a woman younger than 45 with active or convalescent COVID-19.

The chain employs TRBV7-9 and TRBJ2-7, with TRBD1 matching over 9 bases. The trim removed 5 bases at V and 0 bases at J, leaving 8 bases unmatched. CDR3 length: 16 amino acids. CDR1 and CDR2 from the germline V gene are SEHNR and FQNEAQ (reference sequence). CDR3 coding DNA: TGTGCCAGCAGCATCCACAGGGGGCTTAGCTCCTACGAGCAGTACTTC. Protein: CASSIHRGLSSYEQYF.

This rearrangement joins TRBV6-5 to TRBJ2-1, with 8 bases lining up with TRBD2. The germline V gene encodes CDR1 MNHEY and CDR2 SVGAGI. This CDR3 contains 16 residues. With V trimmed by 4 bases and J by 1 base, 6 bases remained unmatched. This CDR3 reads CASSSRASGSYNEQFF. The CDR3 region has the DNA TGTGCCAGCAGTTCAAGGGCTAGCGGGTCCTACAATGAGCAGTTCTTC.

This clone was observed a few times. The chain employs TRBV27 and TRBJ2-2, with D possibly being TRBD2 (5 bases). V dropped 7 bases and J dropped 2 bases, with 14 bases sitting between them. The CDR3 is 15 amino acids. CDR1 and CDR2 (germline): MNHEY, SMNVEV (reference sequence). This chain's CDR3 is CASNPLGGNTGELFF. CDR3 coding DNA: TGTGCCAGCAATCCCCTCGGAGGTAACACCGGGGAGCTGTTTTTT.

This chain joins TRBV5-8 and TRBJ2-1, with D possibly matching TRBD2 (5 bases). Trimming cost V 4 bases and J 1 base, with 12 bases left between them. The CDR3 spans 15 residues. CDR1 SGHTS and CDR2 YDEGEE come from the germline V gene. The CDR3 DNA reads TGTGCCAGCAGCCTGGAGATAGCGTCCTACAATGAGCAGTTCTTC. It encodes CASSLEIASYNEQFF.

This clone has just a few counts. V usage is TRBV5-6 and J usage is TRBJ1-1; D gene uncertain. The germline V gene encodes CDR1 SGHDT and CDR2 YYEEEE. V gave up 4 bases and J gave up 1 base, with 8 bases separating them. The CDR3 extends over 13 amino acids. CDR3 in DNA: TGTGCCAGCAGCACCCGGGGGAACACTGAAGCTTTCTTT. Protein product: CASSTRGNTEAFF.

This chain connects TRBV6-2 or TRBV6-3 to TRBJ1-2; a weak D match, TRBD1 (5 bases). V was trimmed by 4 bases and J by 1 base, leaving 7 bases between them. Per the germline V gene, CDR1 is MNHEY and CDR2 is SVGEGT. This CDR3 is 13 amino acids long. The CDR3, as DNA: TGTGCCAGCAGTTCAGGGATTAACTATGGCTACACCTTC. Its protein is CASSSGINYGYTF.

The chain joins TRBV20-1 to TRBJ1-4, with D maybe TRBD1 (5 bases). The CDR3 totals 16 residues. V was shortened by 3 bases and J by 0 bases, with 14 bases between the two germline ends. Germline CDR1 reads DFQATT; CDR2 reads SNEGSKA (reference sequence). CDR3 DNA: TGCAGTGCTAGTAGGGGCCAGCTCGCAACTAATGAAAAACTGTTTTTT. It translates to CSASRGQLATNEKLFF.

CDR3 DNA: TGTGCCATCAGTGAGAAGAACTCCTTCTACGAGCAGTACTTC. Translated, it gives CAISEKNSFYEQYF. This rearrangement joins TRBV10-3 to TRBJ2-7; D not certain. The CDR3 totals 14 residues. The V and J ends lost 2 bases and 3 bases respectively, with 11 bases between them. Germline loops: CDR1 ENHRY, CDR2 SYGVKD.

This chain joins TRBV3-1 (or the pseudogene TRBV3-2) and TRBJ1-1, with a tentative D call TRBD1 (6 bases). The germline V and J ends were trimmed by 1 base and 1 base, with 13 bases remaining between them. This CDR3 spans 16 amino acids. Germline V gives CDR1 LGHDT, CDR2 YNNKEL (reference sequence). The CDR3 DNA is TGTGCCAGCAGCCAAGGAGGGGGGGGCAGGAACACTGAAGCTTTCTTT. Amino acid sequence: CASSQGGGGRNTEAFF.

In DNA form, the CDR3 reads TGTGCCAGCAGTCCCTTCAGGGGGCTTATGGATTCACCCCTCCACTTT. It codes for CASSPFRGLMDSPLHF. The gene calls are TRBV27 and TRBJ1-6; 8 bases match TRBD1. From germline, CDR1 is MNHEY and CDR2 SMNVEV (reference sequence). The trim removed 5 bases at V and 8 bases at J, leaving 11 bases unmatched. The CDR3 spans 16 residues.

This clone was counted a single time. The chain recombines TRBV4-1 with TRBJ1-5, with 7 nucleotides matching TRBD1. CDR1 is MGHRA, CDR2 YSYEKL, per germline. Unmatched junction bases numbered 4, after V lost 0 bases and J lost 5 bases. The CDR3 is 15 residues long. CDR3 loop: CASSQDGQVHQPQHF. CDR3 in DNA: TGCGCCAGCAGCCAAGACGGACAGGTCCATCAGCCCCAGCATTTT.

The V gene is TRBV5-1, the J gene TRBJ2-1; 9 nucleotides agree with TRBD1. CDR3 length equals 15 residues. With V trimmed by 0 bases and J by 10 bases, 8 bases remained unmatched. CDR1 and CDR2 from the germline V gene are SGHRS and YFSETQ. This chain's CDR3 is CASSLEGQGVREQFF. CDR3 sequence (DNA): TGCGCCAGCAGCTTGGAGGGACAGGGCGTTAGGGAGCAGTTCTTC.

The chain joins TRBV18 to TRBJ2-7, with 10 bases matching TRBD1. Germline V gene sequence: CDR1 KGHSH, CDR2 LQKENI. V shed 5 bases, J shed 2 bases, and the junction held 3 bases outside the gene matches. The CDR3 length is 14 residues. The CDR3 protein is CASSGDRGPYEQYF. Written as DNA, the CDR3 is TGTGCCAGCTCAGGGGACAGGGGCCCCTACGAGCAGTACTTC.

In its sample, this clone was seen once. The chain is built from TRBV10-3 and TRBJ1-1; 7 bases align to TRBD1. Looked up from germline, CDR1 is ENHRY and CDR2 is SYGVKD. The CDR3 spans 15 residues. V was pared by 11 bases and J by 1 base, with 13 bases of the junction left unmatched. CDR3 in amino acids: CASRENRGQNTEAFF. The DNA for the CDR3 is TGTGCCTCAAGGGAGAACAGGGGCCAGAACACTGAAGCTTTCTTT.

The rearrangement uses TRBV6-1 and TRBJ2-7; tentative D call: TRBD2 (5 bases). V lost 3 bases and J lost 3, with 12 bases in between. The CDR3 is made up of 14 amino acids. Germline V CDR1 and CDR2: MNHNS, SASEGT. The DNA for the CDR3 is TGTGCCAGCAGTGAGGGTGCGGGTGGCTACGAGCAGTACTTC. As protein: CASSEGAGGYEQYF.

The CDR3 here is CASSPGGKNEKLFF. In nucleotides, the CDR3 is TGTGCCAGCAGCCCAGGGGGCAAGAATGAAAAACTGTTTTTT. The V call is TRBV5-4, the J call TRBJ1-4, with 8 positions matching TRBD1. Trimming took 4 bases from V and 5 from J; bases not matched to a gene: 4. The CDR3 is 14 amino acids. Germline values: CDR1 SGHNT, CDR2 YYREEE (reference sequence).

CDR3 coding DNA: TGTGCCAGCTCAGCCGGACAAGGGACCTACGAGCAGTACTTC. This sequence encodes CASSAGQGTYEQYF. V gene TRBV18 combines with J gene TRBJ2-7; a weak D match, TRBD1 (5 bases). The germline gives CDR1 KGHSH, CDR2 LQKENI. V lost 5 bases, J lost 2 bases, and 13 bases lay in between. This CDR3 is built from 14 residues.

The J gene is TRBJ2-3, the V gene TRBV7-6; 7 bases line up with TRBD1. The CDR3 spans 14 residues. CDR1 and CDR2 from the germline V gene are SGHVS and FNYEAQ. Trimming cost V 6 bases and J 3 bases; bases outside gene matches: 6. The CDR3 spells CASRADRVTDTQYF. The DNA of the CDR3 is TGTGCCAGCAGGGCTGACAGGGTGACAGATACGCAGTATTTT.

In this sample, this clone turned up once. CDR3 residues: CASTQGTYNSPLHF. The DNA for the CDR3 is TGTGCCAGCACACAGGGGACCTATAATTCACCCCTCCACTTT. The V call is TRBV27, the J call TRBJ1-6; 7 nucleotides agree with TRBD1. Looked up from germline, CDR1 is MNHEY and CDR2 is SMNVEV (reference sequence). The CDR3 is 14 residues long. J was trimmed by 2 bases and V by 7 bases; bases with no gene match: 2.

The chain carries TRBV19 and TRBJ2-7, with 13 bases fitting TRBD2. V was pared by 1 base and J by 4 bases, with 4 bases of the junction left unmatched. In germline, CDR1 is LNHDA, CDR2 SQIVND (reference sequence). The CDR3 is made up of 16 amino acids. The CDR3 region has the DNA TGTGCCAGTAGTATAGGAGGACTAGCGGGAGCTTACGAGCAGTACTTC. Amino acids: CASSIGGLAGAYEQYF.

This clone was picked up a small number of times. This rearrangement joins TRBV19 to TRBJ2-3; tentative D call: TRBD1 (5 bases). The CDR3 spans 16 residues. Germline V gene lookup returns CDR1 LNHDA and CDR2 SQIVND (reference sequence). The V and J ends lost 3 bases and 7 bases respectively, with 20 bases between them. This chain's CDR3 is CASSILPGRAPYTQYF. CDR3 nucleotides: TGTGCCAGTAGTATTCTCCCCGGCAGGGCCCCGTATACGCAGTATTTT.

The V call is TRBV14, the J call TRBJ1-1; 8 bases agree with TRBD1. V lost 4 bases to trimming and J lost 11 bases; unmatched junction nucleotides: 12. The CDR3 runs to 14 residues. Germline values: CDR1 SGHDN, CDR2 FVKESK. The DNA of the CDR3 is TGTGCCAGCAGCCGCGTAGGGACAGGCAGTTGGGCTTTCTTT. Protein: CASSRVGTGSWAFF.

This clone is a singleton in its sample. The DNA for the CDR3 is TGTGCCAGCAGCTTAGCCAGGGTGACCCCCAATGAGCAGTTCTTC. It encodes CASSLARVTPNEQFF. The chain employs TRBV11-2 and TRBJ2-1, with a possible D match to TRBD1 (5 bases). Per the germline V gene, CDR1 is SGHAT and CDR2 is FQNNGV. The CDR3 covers 15 residues. With 1 base removed from V and 6 bases from J, the gap between germline ends came to 13 bases. Supplemented by reference TRBV11-2 and TRBJ2-1, the full variable domain reads EAGVAQSPRYKIIEKRQSVAFWCNPISGHATLYWYQQILGQGPKLLIQFQNNGVVDDSQLPKDRFSAERLKGVDSTLKIQPAKLEDSAVYLCASSLARVTPNEQFFGPGTRLTVL.

This clone was seen only once. The V gene is TRBV9, the J gene TRBJ2-4; TRBD1 matches at 7 bases. Germline CDR1 and CDR2: SGDLS and YYNGEE. V lost 4 bases to trimming and J lost 8 bases; unmatched junction nucleotides: 9. CDR3 length: 14 residues. CDR3 sequence (DNA): TGTGCCAGCAGCACTGGACAGGCCCGGGACATTCAGTACTTC. This sequence encodes CASSTGQARDIQYF.

This clone was recorded only once. The rearrangement joins TRBV19 to TRBJ2-5, with 7 bases that match TRBD1. Trimming at V came to 5 bases and at J to 5 bases, leaving 5 bases not matched to a gene. The CDR3 has 13 residues. Germline-derived CDR1 and CDR2 are LNHDA and SQIVND (reference sequence). CDR3 amino acids: CASSEGARETQYF. The CDR3 DNA reads TGTGCCAGTAGTGAGGGGGCGCGGGAGACCCAGTACTTC.

This chain joins TRBV11-2 and TRBJ2-5; a possible D gene is TRBD2 (5 bases). CDR1 and CDR2 (germline): SGHAT, FQNNGV. The length of the CDR3 is 14 residues. V lost 5 bases and J 2 bases, leaving 12 bases between the germline ends. CDR3 amino acids: CASSPRTGQETQYF. The CDR3 DNA is TGTGCCAGCAGCCCCCGGACGGGACAAGAGACCCAGTACTTC.

The V gene is TRBV19, the J gene TRBJ1-1; D possibly corresponds to TRBD1 (5 bases). There are 13 residues in the CDR3. The ends were cut back, 5 bases at V and 6 bases at J, with 13 bases in the middle. CDR1 LNHDA and CDR2 SQIVND come from the germline V gene (reference sequence). CDR3 nucleotides: TGTGCCAGTAGTGGGGGGATAGGTGCTGAAGCTTTCTTT. This codes for CASSGGIGAEAFF. Complete variable domain (other parts from reference TRBV19 and TRBJ1-1): DGGITQSPKYLFRKEGQNVTLSCEQNLNHDAMYWYRQDPGQGLRLIYYSQIVNDFQKGDIAEGYSVSREKKESFPLTVTSAQKNPTAFYLCASSGGIGAEAFFGQGTRLTVV.

The rearrangement uses TRBV25-1 and TRBJ2-2; 14 nucleotides align to TRBD2. The V segment lost 10 bases and the J segment 7 bases; nucleotides outside the gene matches: 8. The germline V gene has CDR1 MGHDK and CDR2 SYGVNS. This CDR3 contains 15 residues. The chain's CDR3 is CATSTSGRADGELFF. In DNA form, the CDR3 reads TGTGCCACTTCGACTAGCGGGAGGGCTGACGGGGAGCTGTTTTTT.